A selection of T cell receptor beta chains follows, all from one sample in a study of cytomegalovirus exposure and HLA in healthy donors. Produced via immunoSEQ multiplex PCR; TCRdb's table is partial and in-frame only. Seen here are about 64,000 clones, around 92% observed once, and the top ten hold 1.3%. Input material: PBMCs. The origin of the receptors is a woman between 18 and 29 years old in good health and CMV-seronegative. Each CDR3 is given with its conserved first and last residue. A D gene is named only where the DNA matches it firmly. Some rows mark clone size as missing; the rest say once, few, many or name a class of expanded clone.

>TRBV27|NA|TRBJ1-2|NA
TGTGCCAGCAGTTTATCGGCAGGGGATAACTATGGCTACACCTTC
CASSLSAGDNYGYTF
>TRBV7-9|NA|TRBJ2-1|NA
TGTGCCAGCAGCTTTGACAAAAGGCTATACAATGAGCAGTTCTTC
CASSFDKRLYNEQFF
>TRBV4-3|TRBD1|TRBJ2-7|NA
TGCGCCAGCAGCCAAGGGACAGGGCCCCTCTCCTACGAGCAGTACTTC
CASSQGTGPLSYEQYF
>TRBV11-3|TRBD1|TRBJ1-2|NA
TGTGCCAGCAGCCCGACAGGGGTGTCTGGTGGCTACACCTTC
CASSPTGVSGGYTF
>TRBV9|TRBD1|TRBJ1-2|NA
TGTGCCAGCAGCGTAGGAAACGACAGGGGGCTGGGCTACACCTTC
CASSVGNDRGLGYTF
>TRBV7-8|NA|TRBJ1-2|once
TGTGCCAGCAGCGTTGGACAGACTTTGGATGGCTACACCTTC
CASSVGQTLDGYTF
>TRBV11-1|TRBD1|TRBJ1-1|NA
TGTGCCAGCAGCTTGTTGACAGGGACCATGAACACTGAAGCTTTCTTT
CASSLLTGTMNTEAFF
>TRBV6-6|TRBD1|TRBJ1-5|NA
TGTGCCAGCAGTCGACAGGGCGGCACAAATCAGCCCCAGCATTTT
CASSRQGGTNQPQHF
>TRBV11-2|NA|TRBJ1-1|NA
TGTGCCAGCAGCCCGGACAGCCATTGGACTGAAGCTTTCTTT
CASSPDSHWTEAFF
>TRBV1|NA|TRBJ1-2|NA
TGCACCAGCAGCTGCCGCAGGGGATTAGGGGGCTACACCTTC
CTSSCRRGLGGYTF
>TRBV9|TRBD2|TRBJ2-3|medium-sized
TGTGCCAGCAGCCTTCTAGCGGGGGCCCCTGATACGCAGTATTTT
CASSLLAGAPDTQYF
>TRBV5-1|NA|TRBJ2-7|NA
TGCGCCAGCGCCCGGTACGAGCAGTACTTC
CASARYEQYF
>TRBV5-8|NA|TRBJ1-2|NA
TGTGCCAGCAGCCCCGGCTATGGCTACACCTTC
CASSPGYGYTF
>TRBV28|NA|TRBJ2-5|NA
TGTGCCAGCAGTCCCACCCCAGGCAGAGAGACCCAGTACTTC
CASSPTPGRETQYF
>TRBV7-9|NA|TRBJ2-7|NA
TGTGCCAGCAGCTCTAAGACAGGGAGGCTACTCGAGCAGTACTTC
CASSSKTGRLLEQYF
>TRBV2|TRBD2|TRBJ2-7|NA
TGTGCCAGCACACTAGCGGGGGGGAGCTCCTACGAGCAGTACTTC
CASTLAGGSSYEQYF